What follows are 22 T cell receptor beta chains derived from one specimen sequenced in a study of cytomegalovirus exposure and HLA in healthy donors. In the PCR, 60 Vbeta and 13 Jbeta primers were used. Produced via immunoSEQ multiplex PCR; TCRdb's table is partial and in-frame only. The profile shows approximately 53,000 clones, over 60% of them singletons. Sequencing input: PBMCs. The receptors were sampled from a woman in her forties or fifties in good health and CMV-seronegative.

This clone was counted only a few times. The rearrangement uses TRBV4-2 and TRBJ2-1; 9 bases map to TRBD2. After removal of 4 bases from V and 9 bases from J, the junction contained 16 bases not matched to a gene. Germline CDR1 reads LGHNA; CDR2 reads YNFKEQ. The CDR3 length is 17 residues. The CDR3 spells CASSPEMGRGGLSEQFF. CDR3 DNA: TGTGCCAGCAGCCCGGAAATGGGGCGGGGGGGCCTAAGTGAGCAGTTCTTC.

The rearrangement joins TRBV30 to TRBJ2-6; 8 positions agree with TRBD1. The CDR3 has 15 amino acids. J gave up 2 bases and V 1 base, and 1 base lay outside the gene matches. Per the germline V gene, CDR1 is GTSNPN and CDR2 is SVGIG (reference sequence). The DNA of the CDR3 is TGTGCCTGGAGTGCAGGGGGCACTGGGGCCAACGTCCTGACTTTC. The encoded protein is CAWSAGGTGANVLTF.

This chain joins TRBV7-9 and TRBJ2-5; no clear D. The J call is in doubt because the DNA end fits TRBJ2-7 better. The CDR3 contains 13 residues. Germline V CDR1 and CDR2: SEHNR, FQNEAQ (reference sequence). CDR3 coding DNA: TGTGCCAGCAGCTTAGTATGGTCCTACGAGCAGTACTTC. Translation gives CASSLVWSYEQYF.

V is TRBV6-1 and J is TRBJ1-6; unclear D gene. The V end was cut by 5 bases, the J end by 5 bases, with 7 bases between. The CDR3 is 13 residues long. In germline, CDR1 is MNHNS, CDR2 SASEGT. The CDR3 sequence is CASSTEDNSPLHF. In nucleotides, the CDR3 is TGTGCCAGCAGTACAGAAGATAATTCACCCCTCCACTTT.

The rearrangement links TRBV29-1 to TRBJ2-5, with 8 bases identical to TRBD1. The better agreement between TRBJ2-7 and the DNA end casts doubt on the J call. Germline CDR1 is SQVTM and CDR2 is ANQGSEA. This CDR3 has 13 amino acids. The DNA of the CDR3 is TGCAGCGGGGGACAGGTGGGGGCCTACGAGCAGTACTTC. Protein sequence: CSGGQVGAYEQYF.

This clone was counted a few times. The rearrangement joins TRBV29-1 to TRBJ1-2; the match to TRBD1 covers 7 bases. V was pared by 0 bases and J by 5 bases, with 6 bases of the junction left unmatched. Germline loops: CDR1 SQVTM, CDR2 ANQGSEA. CDR3 length: 14 amino acids. The CDR3 protein is CSVEDRAQGYGYTF. CDR3 in DNA: TGCAGCGTTGAAGATCGGGCACAGGGGTATGGCTACACCTTC.

The V gene is TRBV4-2, the J gene TRBJ2-3; TRBD1 matches 9 bases. The junction had 10 bases not matched to a gene; V was cut back by 7 bases and J by 2 bases. This CDR3 spans 16 amino acids. Per germline, CDR1 LGHNA and CDR2 YNFKEQ. CDR3 sequence: CASTPGQGKTTDTQYF. CDR3 coding DNA: TGTGCCAGCACCCCGGGACAGGGTAAGACCACAGATACGCAGTATTTT.

The genes are TRBV6-5 and TRBJ2-7; TRBD2 agrees at 9 bases. Looked up from germline, CDR1 is MNHEY and CDR2 is SVGAGI. This CDR3 region has 14 residues. V lost 2 bases to trimming and J lost 4 bases; unmatched junction nucleotides: 3. CDR3 sequence: CASSYVSGSYEQYF. CDR3 nucleotides: TGTGCCAGCAGTTACGTTAGCGGGAGTTACGAGCAGTACTTC.

The J gene is TRBJ1-4, the V gene TRBV7-9; D gene ambiguous. This CDR3 is 13 amino acids long. Trimming pared 8 bases from V and 4 bases from J, leaving 11 bases between. Germline loops: CDR1 SEHNR, CDR2 FQNEAQ (reference sequence). The CDR3 loop is CASSAEYNEKLFF. CDR3 coding DNA: TGTGCCAGCTCGGCGGAGTATAATGAAAAACTGTTTTTT. The whole variable domain, remainder taken from reference TRBV7-9 and TRBJ1-4, is DTGVSQNPRHKITKRGQNVTFRCDPISEHNRLYWYRQTLGQGPEFLTYFQNEAQLEKSRLLSDRFSAERPKGSFSTLEIQRTEQGDSAMYLCASSAEYNEKLFFGSGTQLSVL.

This clone was found once. This chain links TRBV18 with TRBJ1-1; unclear D gene. The germline V gene has CDR1 KGHSH and CDR2 LQKENI. V lost 2 bases to trimming and J lost 4 bases, with 14 bases between them. This CDR3 is 15 amino acids long. CDR3 sequence (DNA): TGTGCCAGCTCACCAAGGGAGGACTGGGGCACTGAAGCTTTCTTT. Translating gives CASSPREDWGTEAFF.

The V gene is TRBV5-4, the J gene TRBJ1-2; 7 bases align to TRBD1. V was pared by 2 bases and J by 2 bases, with 6 bases of the junction left unmatched. The germline gives CDR1 SGHNT, CDR2 YYREEE (reference sequence). The CDR3 covers 15 residues. CDR3 protein: CASSFQGTANYGYTF. The CDR3, as DNA: TGTGCCAGCAGCTTTCAAGGGACAGCCAACTATGGCTACACCTTC.

Of note for this clone: Compared with germline, one end of the junction differs, possibly owing to a read error. The chain links TRBV10-3 to TRBJ2-7; no clear D gene. The germline gives CDR1 ENHRY, CDR2 SYGVKD. The CDR3 is 14 amino acids. The CDR3 loop reads CAISDVPSSCEQYF. Written as DNA, the CDR3 is TGTGCCATCAGTGATGTACCGAGCTCCTGCGAGCAGTACTTC.

By proportion, this clone is large (0.1 to 1%). Within the sample, other DNA sequences also encode this same CDR3. The chain employs TRBV5-1 and TRBJ1-5, with D maybe TRBD1 (6 bases). This CDR3 has 13 residues. The germline CDR1 and CDR2 sequences are SGHRS and YFSETQ. The V and J ends lost 0 bases and 9 bases respectively, with 10 bases between them. CDR3 protein: CASSLEGDRPQHF. CDR3 nucleotide sequence: TGCGCCAGCAGCTTGGAGGGGGACCGGCCCCAGCATTTT.

The chain recombines TRBV19 with TRBJ1-2; 9 bases line up with TRBD1. J was trimmed by 4 bases and V by 3 bases; bases with no gene match: 9. Germline V CDR1 and CDR2: LNHDA, SQIVND (reference sequence). The CDR3 is 16 amino acids. CDR3 sequence: CASSILDGQGFYGYTF. CDR3 in DNA: TGTGCCAGTAGTATTCTGGATGGACAGGGGTTCTATGGCTACACCTTC.

This clone was picked up one time. This chain links TRBV25-1 with TRBJ1-6, with 8 bases matching TRBD1. This CDR3 is built from 13 residues. V was clipped by 6 bases and J by 7 bases; unmatched bases: 2. The germline V gene has CDR1 MGHDK and CDR2 SYGVNS. CDR3 region: CASRDRENSPLHF. In DNA form, the CDR3 reads TGTGCCAGCAGGGACAGGGAGAATTCACCCCTCCACTTT. The whole variable domain, remainder taken from reference TRBV25-1 and TRBJ1-6, is EADIYQTPRYLVIGTGKKITLECSQTMGHDKMYWYQQDPGMELHLIHYSYGVNSTEKGDLSSESTVSRIRTEHFPLTLESARPSHTSQYLCASRDRENSPLHFGNGTRLTVT.

The rearrangement joins TRBV19 to TRBJ1-5; a possible D gene is TRBD1 (5 bases). V was pared by 7 bases and J by 4 bases, with 11 bases between. This CDR3 has 13 amino acids. CDR1 and CDR2 from the germline V gene are LNHDA and SQIVND (reference sequence). CDR3 sequence: CASMGGWNQPQHF. The CDR3, as DNA: TGTGCCAGTATGGGGGGGTGGAATCAGCCCCAGCATTTT.

This chain connects TRBV30 to TRBJ1-4; no definite D call. Germline CDR1 and CDR2: GTSNPN and SVGIG (reference sequence). Trimming pared 3 bases from V and 10 bases from J, leaving 18 bases between. CDR3 size: 14 residues. The CDR3 DNA is TGTGCCTGGAGCCAGTCCGGGGTGCGGGGAAAACTGTTTTTT. This gives the protein CAWSQSGVRGKLFF.

The rearrangement joins TRBV7-9 to TRBJ2-5, with TRBD1 matching over 7 bases. V trimming: 5 bases; J trimming: 13 bases; junction bases outside the gene matches: 16. The CDR3 is 14 amino acids. Germline lookup yields CDR1 SEHNR and CDR2 FQNEAQ (reference sequence). The CDR3 sequence: CASSPRDREKDRYF. In DNA, the CDR3 is TGTGCCAGCAGCCCCAGGGACAGAGAAAAAGACCGGTACTTC. Full variable domain (remainder filled in from reference TRBV7-9 and TRBJ2-5): DTGVSQNPRHKITKRGQNVTFRCDPISEHNRLYWYRQTLGQGPEFLTYFQNEAQLEKSRLLSDRFSAERPKGSFSTLEIQRTEQGDSAMYLCASSPRDREKDRYFGPGTRLLVL.

The chain links TRBV7-6 to TRBJ1-4, with 10 bases fitting TRBD1. V trimming: 4 bases; J trimming: 6 bases; junction bases outside the gene matches: 8. Per the germline V gene, CDR1 is SGHVS and CDR2 is FNYEAQ. There are 16 residues in the CDR3. Written as DNA, the CDR3 is TGTGCCAGCAGCTCTCTCACCGGGACAGGGGATGAAAAACTGTTTTTT. It is translated as CASSSLTGTGDEKLFF.

This clone was counted between two and nine times. V gene TRBV12-1 combines with J gene TRBJ2-7; the table's D call of TRBD1 was not tested on the DNA. TRBV12-1 is given as a pseudogene. The CDR3 spans 14 residues. The CDR3 reads CASSARTVSYEQYF. The CDR3, as DNA: TGTGCCAGCAGCGCCCGGACAGTGTCCTACGAGCAGTACTTC.

The count of this clone is one. V is TRBV11-2 and J is TRBJ2-6; 7 bases match TRBD2. V shed 5 bases, J shed 1 base, and the junction held 14 bases outside the gene matches. The CDR3 sequence is 19 residues long. Per germline, CDR1 SGHAT and CDR2 FQNNGV. The CDR3 coding sequence is TGTGCCAGCAGCATGGGGGAGGGGCGCCTCTCTTCTGGGGCCAACGTCCTGACTTTC. Translation: CASSMGEGRLSSGANVLTF.

This chain links TRBV5-6 with TRBJ2-7, with TRBD1 matching 9 bases. V lost 2 bases to trimming and J lost 3 bases; unmatched junction nucleotides: 6. Germline CDR1 is SGHDT and CDR2 is YYEEEE. This CDR3 spans 15 amino acids. The CDR3 coding sequence is TGTGCCAGCAGCTTTGTTCCGGGACAGGGCTACGAGCAGTACTTC. As protein: CASSFVPGQGYEQYF.